These 25 T cell receptor beta chains share one sample of origin, sequenced in a study of T cells in Graves' hyperthyroidism and ophthalmopathy. Regions amplified from RNA transcripts were the TCR beta CDR3 regions. First-round RT-PCR of the TCR CDR3 relied on the HTBI primer set. TCRdb fed the multiplex PCR reads into MiXCR, producing one record per CDR3 protein. The table has fewer than 250,000 distinct CDR3 sequences, about 25% seen once. Sequenced sample: blood. Every receptor here comes from a woman aged 40 to 50 with Graves' ophthalmopathy.

The V and J genes are TRBV6-2 or TRBV6-3 and TRBJ2-6; no definite D call. The CDR3 runs to 13 residues. Germline V gene data show CDR1 as MNHEY and CDR2 as SVGEGT. V was shortened by 9 bases and J by 0 bases, with 6 bases between the two germline ends. The CDR3 region has the DNA TGTGCCAGTGATTACTCTGGGGCCAACGTCCTGACTTTC. Its translation is CASDYSGANVLTF.

At least ten counts were recorded for this clonotype. The chain has TRBV25-1 and TRBJ2-4; D is uncertain. Trimming shortened V by 0 bases and J by 3 bases, and 9 bases separated the two germline ends. This CDR3 region has 15 residues. The V gene's germline CDR1 is MGHDK and CDR2 SYGVNS. The CDR3 reads CASSEYKGNKNIQYF. In DNA, the CDR3 is TGTGCCAGCAGTGAATATAAAGGGAACAAAAACATTCAGTACTTC.

This clonotype was counted at least ten times. The rearrangement joins TRBV6-2 or TRBV6-3 to TRBJ2-7; 7 nucleotides match TRBD1. The CDR3 has 15 residues. V was clipped by 3 bases and J by 0 bases; unmatched bases: 5. Looked up from germline, CDR1 is MNHEY and CDR2 is SVGEGT. The DNA of the CDR3 is TGTGCCAGCAGTTATCGCGACAGGGCCTCCTACGAGCAGTACTTC. It translates to CASSYRDRASYEQYF.

Many counts were recorded for this clonotype. The J gene is TRBJ1-5, the V gene TRBV19, with a weak D call TRBD1 (5 bases). CDR1 and CDR2 from the germline V gene are LNHDA and SQIVND (reference sequence). The CDR3 spans 13 residues. The ends were cut back, 4 bases at V and 7 bases at J, with 11 bases in the middle. CDR3 in amino acids: CASSTQGGQPQHF. Written as DNA, the CDR3 is TGTGCCAGTAGTACCCAGGGCGGCCAGCCCCAGCATTTT.

This clonotype was observed at least ten times. V usage is TRBV5-1 and J usage is TRBJ2-7; 7 nucleotides match TRBD2. The V gene end was trimmed by 4 bases and the J gene end by 0 bases; junction bases not matched to a gene: 4. This CDR3 spans 14 amino acids. Germline loops: CDR1 SGHRS, CDR2 YFSETQ. The CDR3 nucleotides read TGCGCCAGCAGCCTTACTAGCGCCTCCTACGAGCAGTACTTC. Translated, it gives CASSLTSASYEQYF.

This clonotype was found many times. The CDR3 sequence: CASSLDGGFTDTQYF. The CDR3 region has the DNA TGCGCCAGCAGCTTGGACGGGGGCTTCACAGATACGCAGTATTTT. The chain is built from TRBV5-1 and TRBJ2-3, with D perhaps given as TRBD1 or TRBD2 (6 bases each). CDR1 and CDR2 from the germline V gene are SGHRS and YFSETQ. Trimming shortened V by 0 bases and J by 2 bases, and 10 bases separated the two germline ends. CDR3 length: 15 amino acids.

This clonotype was observed at least ten times. This rearrangement joins TRBV7-2 to TRBJ2-2; unclear D gene. CDR1 and CDR2 (germline): SGHTA, FQGNSA. The CDR3 is made up of 15 amino acids. Between the trimmed V and J ends, which lost 4 bases and 0 bases, there was a span of 9 bases. The CDR3 is CASSSQAANTGELFF. CDR3 bases: TGTGCCAGCAGCTCCCAGGCAGCGAACACCGGGGAGCTGTTTTTT.

This clonotype was counted a few times. V usage is TRBV28 and J usage is TRBJ2-7; D is perhaps TRBD1 or TRBD2 (5 bases each). Germline V gene lookup returns CDR1 MDHEN and CDR2 SYDVKM. The length of the CDR3 is 14 residues. Trimming shortened V by 7 bases and J by 7 bases, and 20 bases separated the two germline ends. The chain's CDR3 is CASKGVGETREQYF. The DNA for the CDR3 is TGTGCCAGCAAAGGCGTGGGGGAGACTCGGGAGCAGTACTTC. Filled out from reference TRBV28 and TRBJ2-7, the complete variable domain reads DVKVTQSSRYLVKRTGEKVFLECVQDMDHENMFWYRQDPGLGLRLIYFSYDVKMKEKGDIPEGYSVSREKKERFSLILESASTNQTSMYLCASKGVGETREQYFGPGTRLTVT.

A few counts support this clonotype. The rearrangement uses TRBV4-1 and TRBJ2-1, with D perhaps matching TRBD2 (5 bases). CDR1 MGHRA and CDR2 YSYEKL come from the germline V gene. The germline V and J ends were trimmed by 1 base and 7 bases, with 5 bases remaining between them. The CDR3 consists of 12 residues. The CDR3 protein is CASSQGGNEQFF. In nucleotides, the CDR3 is TGCGCCAGCAGCCAAGGAGGGAATGAGCAGTTCTTC.

The chain links TRBV28 to TRBJ2-5, with 7 bases fitting TRBD2. V gave up 4 bases and J gave up 6 bases; unmatched junction bases: 2. The CDR3 is made up of 12 amino acids. Germline V gene data show CDR1 as MDHEN and CDR2 as SYDVKM. Here the CDR3 reads CASSSGGKTQYF. In DNA form, the CDR3 reads TGTGCCAGCAGTTCGGGGGGAAAGACCCAGTACTTC.

This clonotype was picked up many times. V is TRBV27 and J is TRBJ1-2; 8 nucleotides line up with TRBD1. CDR1 is MNHEY, CDR2 SMNVEV, per germline (reference sequence). V trimming: 3 bases; J trimming: 3 bases; junction bases outside the gene matches: 3. CDR3 size: 14 residues. CDR3 residues: CASSFDRGYYGYTF. CDR3 coding DNA: TGTGCCAGCAGTTTCGACAGGGGATACTATGGCTACACCTTC.

This clonotype was counted at least ten times. This sequence joins TRBV7-2 and TRBJ2-7; 8 positions match TRBD2. The CDR3 extends over 15 amino acids. V lost 3 bases, J lost 3 bases, and 7 bases stayed unmatched. Per the germline V gene, CDR1 is SGHTA and CDR2 is FQGNSA. DNA of the CDR3: TGTGCCAGCAGCTTTATCGCAGCGGGAGTCTACGAGCAGTACTTC. The encoded protein is CASSFIAAGVYEQYF.

The rearrangement links TRBV28 to TRBJ2-3; D might be TRBD1 or TRBD2, each matching 5 bases. Germline CDR1 and CDR2: MDHEN and SYDVKM. This CDR3 is built from 18 residues. V was shortened by 0 bases and J by 0 bases, with 16 bases between the two germline ends. In DNA form, the CDR3 reads TGTGCCAGCAGTTTATGGGGGGTGAACAAGCTCAGCACAGATACGCAGTATTTT. This codes for CASSLWGVNKLSTDTQYF.

This chain connects TRBV7-3 to TRBJ1-1; D unclear. The CDR3 sequence is 14 residues long. Germline CDR1 SGHTA, CDR2 FQGTGA. V lost 6 bases, J lost 4 bases, and 15 bases lay in between. CDR3 amino acids: CASSPGQYGTEAFF. The CDR3 DNA sequence: TGTGCCAGCAGTCCCGGCCAATACGGCACTGAAGCTTTCTTT.

This clonotype showed up many times. The DNA is omitted, as the CDR3 cannot be located on it reliably, and the CDR3 follows TCRdb's listing. The chain links TRBV7-2 to TRBJ1-5; the table assigns TRBD1, which was not confirmed against the DNA. Germline lookup yields CDR1 SGHTA and CDR2 FQGNSA. A total of 15 residues make up the CDR3, ends included. CDR3 amino acids: CASSLGFGAGQPQHF.

The rearrangement joins TRBV29-1 to TRBJ1-2; TRBD1 is a possible D gene (6 bases). This CDR3 has 13 residues. CDR1 and CDR2 from the germline V gene are SQVTM and ANQGSEA. The V end was cut by 4 bases, the J end by 0 bases, with 9 bases between. The CDR3 region is CSVGGDTNYGYTF. DNA for the CDR3: TGCAGCGTTGGGGGGGACACTAACTATGGCTACACCTTC.

Concerning this clonotype itself: One junction end does not reproduce the germline sequence, and a read error may be involved. V gene TRBV7-2 combines with J gene TRBJ1-2; D ambiguous. The germline V gene encodes CDR1 SGHTA and CDR2 FQGNSA. The CDR3 runs to 13 residues. The CDR3 sequence: CASSLAGRRGYTF. The CDR3 DNA follows: TGTGCCAGCAGTTTAGCGGGCCGACGGGGCTACACCTTC.

The chain employs TRBV24-1 and TRBJ2-5; no reliable D call. V was shortened by 4 bases and J by 5 bases, with 16 bases between the two germline ends. The CDR3 has 15 residues. Looked up from germline, CDR1 is KGHDR and CDR2 is SFDVKD. The CDR3 region has the DNA TGTGCCACCAGTGAGGGCAGCACATCACCGGAGACCCAGTACTTC. Amino acid sequence: CATSEGSTSPETQYF.

In its sample, this clonotype was seen many times. The V and J genes are TRBV6-2 or TRBV6-3 and TRBJ2-6; TRBD1 aligns across 9 bases. The V segment lost 8 bases and the J segment 0 bases; nucleotides outside the gene matches: 11. The CDR3 runs to 18 residues. Germline V CDR1 and CDR2: MNHEY, SVGEGT. The DNA for the CDR3 is TGTGCCAGCGAGCCGGGACAGGGATGGAACTCTGGGGCCAACGTCCTGACTTTC. Amino acids: CASEPGQGWNSGANVLTF.

V is TRBV12-3 or TRBV12-4 and J is TRBJ1-2; perhaps TRBD1 as D (5 bases). Trimming shortened V by 3 bases and J by 4 bases, and 6 bases separated the two germline ends. This CDR3 is built from 12 residues. CDR3 amino acids: CASSLDIYGYTF. The CDR3 DNA sequence: TGTGCCAGCAGTTTGGACATCTATGGCTACACCTTC.

This clonotype was seen many times. The rearrangement links TRBV6-1 to TRBJ2-5, with TRBD1 matching 7 bases. There are 14 residues in the CDR3. CDR1 is MNHNS, CDR2 SASEGT, per germline. The V and J ends lost 2 bases and 6 bases, in that order; junction bases with no gene match: 6. The CDR3 DNA reads TGTGCCAGCAGTGAATTGGGACAGACCAAGACCCAGTACTTC. Its translation: CASSELGQTKTQYF.

In this sample, this clonotype turned up many times. The gene calls are TRBV4-2 and TRBJ2-3; a weak D match, TRBD2 (6 bases). The V and J ends lost 0 bases and 3 bases respectively, with 10 bases between them. The CDR3 is 15 amino acids. Germline-derived CDR1 and CDR2 are LGHNA and YNFKEQ. CDR3 coding DNA: TGTGCCAGCAGCCAAGACCGGGACTCGACAGATACGCAGTATTTT. It codes for CASSQDRDSTDTQYF.

This clonotype showed up many times. The genes are TRBV29-1 and TRBJ1-1; 9 nucleotides agree with TRBD1. The CDR3 loop spans 13 amino acids. V lost 6 bases to trimming and J lost 5 bases; unmatched junction nucleotides: 7. Germline loops: CDR1 SQVTM, CDR2 ANQGSEA. The CDR3 protein is CSVAGQGKTEAFF. Here the CDR3 DNA reads TGCAGCGTGGCGGGACAGGGTAAAACTGAAGCTTTCTTT.

In this sample, this clonotype turned up many times. This chain joins TRBV6-5 and TRBJ2-6, with D uncertain. V lost 10 bases to trimming and J lost 1 base, with 14 bases between them. This CDR3 is 15 amino acids long. Germline CDR1 is MNHEY and CDR2 is SVGAGI. CDR3 nucleotides: TGTGCCACAAAAGGAGTCCCTTCTGGGGCCAACGTCCTGACTTTC. Protein product: CATKGVPSGANVLTF.

This clonotype has a count of ten or more. The chain has TRBV19 and TRBJ2-7, with D uncertain. Trimming pared 4 bases from V and 7 bases from J, leaving 14 bases between. The CDR3 has 13 amino acids. Germline CDR1 LNHDA, CDR2 SQIVND (reference sequence). The CDR3 DNA follows: TGTGCCAGTAGTAAGGCCAGGTGGTCGGAGCAGTACTTC. Translating gives CASSKARWSEQYF.